This TCR beta chain was recovered during a study of cytotoxic CD8 clonotypes in ibrutinib-treated CLL. Broader study findings: Clonality rose at ibrutinib response and fell back toward baseline at progression.

The method was immunoSEQ multiplex PCR; TCRdb's version includes in-frame clones alone and lacks a portion of them. The sample holds about 35,000 clones, 71% seen once. A note on this clone: Its cognate antigen is unknown.

Frozen-stored PBMCs produced roughly 2 micrograms of genomic DNA for TCR beta libraries. CDR3 length: 16 amino acids. Trimming removed 5 bases from V and 7 bases from J, with 21 bases in between. Germline V lookup: CDR1 MRHNA, CDR2 SNTAGT. This sequence originates from a human donor with chronic lymphocytic leukemia. The chain joins TRBV6-4 to TRBJ1-5; tentatively, D is TRBD1 (5 bases). The source was PBMCs, collected at disease progression, from a patient treated with ibrutinib. CDR3 in amino acids: CASSSLTGFGEQPQHF. The DNA of the CDR3 is TGTGCCAGCAGTTCCCTAACAGGTTTTGGAGAACAGCCCCAGCATTTT.